The following is a T cell receptor beta chain sequence with its context. Its antigen is undetermined. The data stem from a study of PD-1 blockade in classical Hodgkin lymphoma. The study's findings and limits: Relapsed/refractory patients reportedly had the lowest baseline TCR diversity, below newly diagnosed patients, who were below healthy donors. Factors driving the repertoire differences, possibly disease activity or prior therapy, remain undefined.

Regarding time point: newly diagnosed, previously untreated cHL patient sample. Magnetic negative selection isolated CD8+ T cells from thawed PBMCs. Comparators were PBMCs taken from newly diagnosed, untreated classical Hodgkin lymphoma. Here immunoSEQ multiplex PCR was the method, and the copy in TCRdb shows in-frame clones only, minus some. The table lists 15,000 or so clones, over 80% of them singletons, with under 6.5% in the top ten. The CDR3 is 14 residues long. The germline V gene has CDR1 LNHDA and CDR2 SQIVND (reference sequence). Trimming took 3 bases from V and 2 from J, leaving 10 bases between them.

This chain joins TRBV19 and TRBJ1-2; D gene unclear. The sequenced sample consisted of CD8+ T cells from blood. The receptor was derived from a human donor with classical Hodgkin lymphoma. The CDR3 DNA follows: TGTGCCAGTAGTATGGCAGAGACCAACTATGGCTACACCTTC. Translating it yields CASSMAETNYGYTF.